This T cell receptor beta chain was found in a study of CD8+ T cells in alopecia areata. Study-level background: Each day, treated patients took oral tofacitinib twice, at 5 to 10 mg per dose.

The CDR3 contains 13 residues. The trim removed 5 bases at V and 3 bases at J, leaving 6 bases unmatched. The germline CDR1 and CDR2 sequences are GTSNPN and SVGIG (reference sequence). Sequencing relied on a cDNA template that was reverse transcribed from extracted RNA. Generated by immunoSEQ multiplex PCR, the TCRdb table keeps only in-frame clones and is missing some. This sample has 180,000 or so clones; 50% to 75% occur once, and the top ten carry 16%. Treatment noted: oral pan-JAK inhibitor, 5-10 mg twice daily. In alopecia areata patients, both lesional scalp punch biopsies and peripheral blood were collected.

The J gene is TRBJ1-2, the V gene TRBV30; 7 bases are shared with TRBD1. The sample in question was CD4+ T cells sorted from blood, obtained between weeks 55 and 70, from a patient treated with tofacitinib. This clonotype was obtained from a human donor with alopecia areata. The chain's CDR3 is CAWGGQPYYGYTF. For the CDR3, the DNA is TGTGCCTGGGGGGGACAGCCCTACTATGGCTACACCTTC.